This is a list of T cell receptor beta chains from one sample in a study of blood T cell repertoires in COVID-19. Generated by immunoSEQ multiplex PCR, the TCRdb table keeps only in-frame clones and is missing some. The table has approximately 140,000 clones, around nine tenths seen once; the top ten hold over 9.5%. The specimen sequenced was peripheral blood. The receptors stem from a man aged 45-60 years with active or convalescent COVID-19. Both conserved end residues are part of each CDR3. Each record gives: J gene, clone size, CDR3 length, V gene, D gene, CDR3 protein, CDR3 DNA. D genes are given only for firm matches. A clone size is listed for some rows: how often the clone was seen (once, few, many), or a class if it is expanded.

J: TRBJ2-1
size: -
length: 15
V: TRBV5-1
D: -
CDR3: CASRTRGGPYNEQFF
DNA: TGCGCCAGCAGGACTAGAGGGGGCCCTTACAATGAGCAGTTCTTC

J: TRBJ2-2
size: -
length: 16
V: TRBV11-3
D: TRBD2
CDR3: CASSPKREGYTGELFF
DNA: TGTGCCAGCAGCCCGAAGCGGGAGGGTTACACCGGGGAGCTGTTTTTT

J: TRBJ2-1
size: -
length: 15
V: TRBV6-5
D: TRBD2
CDR3: CASAPGTTHTDEQFF
DNA: TGTGCCAGCGCCCCCGGGACTACCCACACAGATGAGCAGTTCTTC

J: TRBJ2-7
size: -
length: 12
V: TRBV12-3/TRBV12-4
D: -
CDR3: CASRSTYYEQYF
DNA: TGTGCCAGTCGTTCCACTTACTACGAGCAGTACTTC

J: TRBJ2-7
size: -
length: 17
V: TRBV27
D: TRBD2
CDR3: CASSLNIGAGGPREQYF
DNA: TGTGCCAGCAGTTTAAATATAGGAGCGGGAGGGCCGCGCGAGCAGTACTTC

J: TRBJ1-2
size: -
length: 14
V: TRBV19
D: -
CDR3: CASRSTGVEDGYTF
DNA: TGTGCCAGTAGGTCGACGGGGGTTGAAGATGGCTACACCTTC

J: TRBJ2-7
size: once
length: 13
V: TRBV10-2
D: TRBD1
CDR3: CASMGQATYEQYF
DNA: TGCGCCAGCATGGGACAGGCGACCTACGAGCAGTACTTC

J: TRBJ2-1
size: -
length: 14
V: TRBV6-2/TRBV6-3
D: -
CDR3: CASSYGGLNNEQFF
DNA: TGTGCCAGCAGTTACGGTGGCCTGAACAATGAGCAGTTCTTC

J: TRBJ2-1
size: -
length: 15
V: TRBV6-5
D: -
CDR3: CASSYSRDKYNEQFF
DNA: TGTGCCAGCAGTTACTCTCGGGATAAGTACAATGAGCAGTTCTTC

J: TRBJ2-1
size: -
length: 15
V: TRBV27
D: TRBD2
CDR3: CASSWGLAEENGHFF
DNA: TGTGCCAGCAGTTGGGGACTAGCGGAAGAGAATGGGCACTTCTTC

J: TRBJ2-2
size: -
length: 15
V: TRBV28
D: TRBD2
CDR3: CASSLGLAGTGELFF
DNA: TGTGCCAGCAGCCTTGGACTAGCGGGCACCGGGGAGCTGTTTTTT

J: TRBJ1-2
size: -
length: 15
V: TRBV9
D: TRBD1
CDR3: CASSAPSGGGYGYTF
DNA: TGTGCCAGCAGCGCCCCTTCAGGGGGTGGGTATGGCTACACCTTC

J: TRBJ2-7
size: -
length: 15
V: TRBV5-1
D: -
CDR3: CASSFNTGWAYEQYF
DNA: TGCGCCAGCAGCTTCAACACAGGGTGGGCCTACGAGCAGTACTTC

J: TRBJ2-7
size: -
length: 16
V: TRBV7-2
D: TRBD2
CDR3: CASSETGTSVSYEQYF
DNA: TGTGCCAGCAGCGAAACCGGGACTAGCGTGTCCTACGAGCAGTACTTC

J: TRBJ1-2
size: few
length: 15
V: TRBV11-1
D: -
CDR3: CASSLGAQSNYGYTF
DNA: TGTGCCAGCAGCTTAGGAGCGCAGAGTAACTATGGCTACACCTTC

J: TRBJ1-5
size: -
length: 14
V: TRBV6-1
D: -
CDR3: CASSETHSNQPQHF
DNA: TGTGCCAGCAGTGAAACACACAGCAATCAGCCCCAGCATTTT

J: TRBJ2-1
size: once
length: 17
V: TRBV18
D: TRBD2
CDR3: CASSPPSSGRADNEQFF
DNA: TGTGCCAGCTCACCACCTTCTAGCGGTCGGGCCGACAATGAGCAGTTCTTC

J: TRBJ2-5
size: -
length: 16
V: TRBV25-1
D: TRBD2
CDR3: CASSEWASGRRETQYF
DNA: TGTGCCAGCAGTGAATGGGCTAGCGGGAGGAGGGAGACCCAGTACTTC

J: TRBJ2-3
size: -
length: 15
V: TRBV6-6
D: TRBD1
CDR3: CASSGQGLSTDTQYF
DNA: TGTGCCAGCAGTGGACAGGGGTTGTCGACAGATACGCAGTATTTT

J: TRBJ1-5
size: -
length: 16
V: TRBV24-1
D: TRBD1
CDR3: CATSDGQGAINQPQHF
DNA: TGTGCCACCAGTGACGGACAGGGGGCGATCAATCAGCCCCAGCATTTT

J: TRBJ1-1
size: -
length: 15
V: TRBV5-1
D: TRBD1
CDR3: CASSPDRAGGTEAFF
DNA: TGCGCCAGCAGCCCGGACAGGGCCGGGGGGACTGAAGCTTTCTTT

J: TRBJ2-1
size: -
length: 14
V: TRBV5-1
D: TRBD2
CDR3: CASSSSGRGNEQFF
DNA: TGCGCCAGCAGCTCTAGCGGGAGAGGGAATGAGCAGTTCTTC

J: TRBJ1-5
size: -
length: 14
V: TRBV10-2
D: -
CDR3: CASSPGLINQPQHF
DNA: TGCGCCAGCAGCCCGGGACTTATCAATCAGCCCCAGCATTTT

J: TRBJ1-6
size: -
length: 18
V: TRBV5-1
D: -
CDR3: CASSLDGGPRSYNSPLHF
DNA: TGCGCCAGCAGCTTGGACGGCGGCCCCCGCTCCTATAATTCACCCCTCCACTTT

J: TRBJ2-7
size: -
length: 16
V: TRBV6-1
D: TRBD2
CDR3: CASSVGGTSGFYEQYF
DNA: TGTGCCAGCAGTGTGGGCGGCACTAGCGGATTCTACGAGCAGTACTTC

J: TRBJ2-7
size: medium-sized
length: 15
V: TRBV10-1
D: TRBD2
CDR3: CASSVSSGSSYEQYF
DNA: TGCGCCAGCAGTGTATCTAGCGGGAGTAGTTACGAGCAGTACTTC

J: TRBJ2-5
size: -
length: 15
V: TRBV7-2
D: -
CDR3: CASSSQRQYQETQYF
DNA: TGTGCCAGCAGCTCACAGAGACAGTACCAAGAGACCCAGTACTTC

J: TRBJ1-5
size: -
length: 12
V: TRBV5-8
D: -
CDR3: CASSLWAQPQHF
DNA: TGTGCCAGCAGCTTGTGGGCTCAGCCCCAGCATTTT

J: TRBJ2-7
size: -
length: 13
V: TRBV7-2
D: -
CDR3: CASSSEGGYEQYF
DNA: TGTGCCAGCAGCTCAGAGGGGGGGTACGAGCAGTACTTC

J: TRBJ2-5
size: -
length: 15
V: TRBV5-1
D: TRBD2
CDR3: CASSLAASGRETQYF
DNA: TGCGCCAGCAGCTTGGCCGCTAGCGGGAGGGAGACCCAGTACTTC

J: TRBJ1-4
size: -
length: 18
V: TRBV14
D: -
CDR3: CASSQGRISGQSNEKLFF
DNA: TGTGCCAGCAGCCAAGGACGTATCTCGGGACAATCTAATGAAAAACTGTTTTTT

J: TRBJ2-7
size: -
length: 14
V: TRBV3-1/TRBV3-2
D: -
CDR3: CASSQGQGRYGQYF
DNA: TGTGCCAGCAGCCAGGGGCAGGGCCGCTACGGGCAGTACTTC